The rows below give T cell receptor beta chains drawn from one sample of a study of tumor-infiltrating lymphocytes in primary liver carcinoma. From the multiplex PCR reads, TCRdb called clonotypes with MiXCR, one entry per CDR3 protein. The table records 320,000 or so distinct CDR3 sequences, approximately 65% of them present only once. The sequencing sample was made of peripheral blood. The origin of the receptors is a man in his forties with primary liver carcinoma and hepatitis B virus infection. Both conserved end residues are part of each CDR3. D genes are given only for firm matches. Part of the rows lack a size; the others show once, few, many or a class for expanded clones.

clone size	V gene	D gene	J gene	CDR3 DNA	CDR3 protein
many	TRBV5-6	NA	TRBJ2-2	TGTGCCAGCAGCTTGGGGTCAGTCCGCACCGGGGAGCTGTTTTTT	CASSLGSVRTGELFF
few	TRBV30	TRBD1	TRBJ2-7	TGTGCCTGGAGACAACGACAGGGGACGGATGAGCAGTACTTC	CAWRQRQGTDEQYF
NA	TRBV10-3	NA	TRBJ2-1	TGTGCCATCAAGGGCGCAGACAATGAGCATTTCTTC	CAIKGADNEHFF
NA	TRBV6-5	TRBD2	TRBJ2-1	TGTGCCAGCAGATGTAGCGGGAGTCGGAATGAGCAGTTCTTC	CASRCSGSRNEQFF
NA	TRBV6-2/TRBV6-3	TRBD2	TRBJ2-1	TGTGCCGGCAGTTTCCCGATTGAGGCGTGGGTTCTAGCGGGAGAAAGGGTCAATGAGCAGTTCTTC	CAGSFPIEAWVLAGERVNEQFF
NA	TRBV29-1	TRBD2	TRBJ2-1	TGCAGCGGGACTGTGAGCGGGGTCTACAATGAGCACTTCTTC	CSGTVSGVYNEHFF
NA	TRBV20-1	NA	TRBJ2-5	TGCAGTGCCGACACTTTGGAGACCCAGTACTTC	CSADTLETQYF
NA	TRBV29-1	NA	TRBJ2-2	TGCAGCGTTGGTATTGAGACGAACATCGGGGAGCTGTTTTTT	CSVGIETNIGELFF
NA	TRBV11-1	TRBD2	TRBJ2-1	TGTGCCAGCAGCTCCACGGGAGGGCCTTACAATGGGCAGTTCTTC	CASSSTGGPYNGQFF
few	TRBV10-3	TRBD1	TRBJ2-5	TGTGCCATCTCGGGCAGGGGGCCGTCGGAGACCCAGTACTTC	CAISGRGPSETQYF
NA	TRBV30	NA	TRBJ2-2	TGTGCCTGGAGATCTCAGGGGGGTTCCGGGGAGCTGTTTTTT	CAWRSQGGSGELFF
many	TRBV5-5	NA	TRBJ2-3	TGTGCCAGCAGCTTCTGGGGGTCGACAGATACGCAGTATTTT	CASSFWGSTDTQYF
NA	TRBV6-1	TRBD1	TRBJ1-1	TGTGCCAGCAGTGTTGTCAGGGGGGGGCCGGAAGCCTTCTTT	CASSVVRGGPEAFF
NA	TRBV30	NA	TRBJ2-1	TGTGCCTGGAATGGGCGGTTGGGGTCCCCAGCCCCTTACAATGAGCAGTTCTTC	CAWNGRLGSPAPYNEQFF
few	TRBV5-1	TRBD2	TRBJ2-7	TGCGCCAGCAGCTTGTGGACTAGCGGAGGCGAGCAGTACTTC	CASSLWTSGGEQYF
few	TRBV30	TRBD1	TRBJ2-1	TGTGCCTGGGGGGGACAGTCCAATGAGCAGTTCTTC	CAWGGQSNEQFF
NA	TRBV12-3/TRBV12-4	TRBD2	TRBJ2-7	TGTGCCAGCAGATTAGCGGGAGGGCTCTACGAGCAGTACTTC	CASRLAGGLYEQYF
NA	TRBV6-1	TRBD2	TRBJ2-1	TGTGCCCGCTGGTCCGGGAGGGCTGACAATGAACAGTTCTTC	CARWSGRADNEQFF
NA	TRBV28	NA	TRBJ1-2	TGTGCCAGCAGTTTCCCACGGATCTTC	CASSFPRIF
few	TRBV11-2	TRBD2	TRBJ2-3	TGTGCCAGCAGCTTAGAAGTAGCGGGACCGGGTTCAGATACGCAGTATTTT	CASSLEVAGPGSDTQYF
many	TRBV28	NA	TRBJ1-4	TGTGCCAGCGGCAGCGGGACAAAACTGTTTTTT	CASGSGTKLFF
many	TRBV10-3	TRBD1	TRBJ1-1	TGTGCCATCAGTCTCAGGGGGGGCACTGAAGCTTTCTTT	CAISLRGGTEAFF
many	TRBV12-3/TRBV12-4	NA	TRBJ1-1	TGTGCCCGCAGTCAATGGATCGGCACTGAAGCTTTCTTT	CARSQWIGTEAFF
NA	TRBV6-2/TRBV6-3	NA	TRBJ2-7	TGTGCCAGCAGCCGACTACAGGGAGCCTACGAGCAGTACTTC	CASSRLQGAYEQYF
many	TRBV11-1	NA	TRBJ2-2	TGTGCCAGCAGCCTGGAATTCCACACCGGGGAGCTGTTTTTT	CASSLEFHTGELFF
few	TRBV10-2	NA	TRBJ2-1	TGCGCTAGCAGCCTCTCCCACCACTCCTACAATGAGCAGTTCTTC	CASSLSHHSYNEQFF
NA	TRBV6-5	NA	TRBJ2-1	TGTGCTAGCAGTTCTTACAGGGGCCACGGGGAGGATGAGCAGTTCTTC	CASSSYRGHGEDEQFF
NA	TRBV10-3	NA	TRBJ2-3	TGTGCCAACAGTGTGGACCGGAGTACAGATACGCAGTATTTT	CANSVDRSTDTQYF
many	TRBV11-2	NA	TRBJ2-5	TGTGCCAGCAGCTTACAGGGTGACCAAGAGACCCAGTACTTC	CASSLQGDQETQYF
NA	TRBV11-2	NA	TRBJ2-6	TGTGCCAGCAGGACAGACAGCTCTGGCGCCAACGTCCTGACTTTC	CASRTDSSGANVLTF
NA	TRBV11-2	TRBD2	TRBJ2-7	TGTGCCAGCAGCTTAGGTACCAATGTGGGAGGGTTCCACGAGCAGTACTTC	CASSLGTNVGGFHEQYF
NA	TRBV6-5	TRBD1	TRBJ2-5	TGTGCCAACAGCCGGGACAGTTGGGAGACCCAGTACTTC	CANSRDSWETQYF
NA	TRBV18	NA	TRBJ2-7	TGTGCCAGCTCACCACCGATCGCAGGGGGGGACGGTAAGCGGTACTTC	CASSPPIAGGDGKRYF
NA	TRBV5-4	NA	TRBJ2-1	TGTGCCAGCAGATCTAGGGTAGCGGAGTGGGAGCAATTCTTC	CASRSRVAEWEQFF
NA	TRBV11-2	NA	TRBJ2-3	TGTGCCAGCAGCCAGGGGTCTGTCACAGATACGCATTATTTT	CASSQGSVTDTHYF
NA	TRBV7-9	TRBD1	TRBJ2-5	TGTGCCAGCAGCTTAGGCGCAGGGGGAGAGACCCAGTACTTC	CASSLGAGGETQYF
NA	TRBV4-2	TRBD1	TRBJ1-5	TGTGGCAGCAGCCAAGATTTGGGACAGGTTAATCAGCCCCAGCAATTT	CGSSQDLGQVNQPQQF
many	TRBV10-3	TRBD2	TRBJ2-1	TGTGCCATCAGTGAGCCAGCGGGACCCTACAATGAGCAGTTCTTC	CAISEPAGPYNEQFF
medium-sized	TRBV11-1	TRBD1	TRBJ1-1	TGTGCCAGCAGCCCGCGACAGGGTCGGAACACTGAAGCTTTCTTT	CASSPRQGRNTEAFF
NA	TRBV5-1	NA	TRBJ2-1	TGCGCCAGCAGCTCCCTGCCCTCCTACAATGAGCAGTTCTTC	CASSSLPSYNEQFF
many	TRBV10-3	NA	TRBJ2-2	TGTGCCGCCAAGGGGGGGAGTAGCACCGGGGAGCTGTTTTTT	CAAKGGSSTGELFF
NA	TRBV5-1	TRBD2	TRBJ2-2	TGCGCCAGCAGCCCCGGGACTAGCGGGACGAACACCGGGGAGCTGTTTTTT	CASSPGTSGTNTGELFF
NA	TRBV29-1	NA	TRBJ1-2	TGTAGCGTTAGGTTTCGGGGGGGGGGAAATGGCTACACCTTC	CSVRFRGGGNGYTF
NA	TRBV5-1	NA	TRBJ1-1	TGCGCCAGTAGCTTGGACGGGGCGGACGCTGAAGCTTTCTTT	CASSLDGADAEAFF
NA	TRBV21-1	NA	TRBJ1-2	TGTGCCAGCAGCAAGGGGGTTCCCTTC	CASSKGVPF
NA	TRBV5-6	NA	TRBJ2-1	TGTGCCAGCAGCTTCAGACGGACCACCTACAATGAGCAGTTCTTC	CASSFRRTTYNEQFF
many	TRBV6-1	TRBD1	TRBJ1-1	TGTGCCAGCAGCTTGACAGGGGCGGGGGCTTTCTTT	CASSLTGAGAFF
NA	TRBV5-1	TRBD1	TRBJ2-1	TGCGCCAGCAGCTCGTGGGACAGGACAAATGAGCAGTTCTTC	CASSSWDRTNEQFF
many	TRBV29-1	NA	TRBJ2-2	TGCAGCGTTGAGTGGAGGGGGCGAGACACCGGGGAGCTGTTTTTT	CSVEWRGRDTGELFF
many	TRBV6-6	TRBD2	TRBJ2-1	TGTGCCAGCTTTACCGGGACTAGCGGGGCGGGAGAGCAGTTCTTC	CASFTGTSGAGEQFF
NA	TRBV6-1	NA	TRBJ2-5	TGTGCCAGCAGTGCAATGCAGGAGAGTAAAATAGAGACCCAGTACTTC	CASSAMQESKIETQYF
NA	TRBV11-2	NA	TRBJ2-3	TGTGCCAGCAGCTGGGGAGGACTACCGGGGATAGATACGCAGTATTTT	CASSWGGLPGIDTQYF
NA	TRBV10-3	NA	TRBJ2-2	TGTGCCATCAGTTTGGGCGCCACCGGGGAGCTGTATTTT	CAISLGATGELYF
many	TRBV29-1	NA	TRBJ1-6	TGCAGCGCCCGACGGACAGCTCTCTATAATTCACCCCTCCACTTT	CSARRTALYNSPLHF
few	TRBV7-9	TRBD1	TRBJ1-3	TGTGCCAGCAGCCTAATGGGACAGGGGGCTGGAAACACCATATATTTT	CASSLMGQGAGNTIYF
NA	TRBV5-1	TRBD2	TRBJ2-7	TGCGCCAGCAGCCCCGGGACTAGCGGTGGTTACGAGCAGTACTTC	CASSPGTSGGYEQYF
NA	TRBV5-1	TRBD2	TRBJ2-3	TGCGCCAGCAGCCCTGGGGCTAGCGGGAGTTCGGATACGCAGTATTTT	CASSPGASGSSDTQYF